This TCR beta chain was recovered during a study of blood T cell repertoires in COVID-19. Study-wide background: There were acute and convalescent COVID-19 samples, and they came from the United States, Italy and Spain. The cDNA or gDNA used as material had been derived from T cells, B-cell-depleted T cells, or PBMCs.

The CDR3 sequence is 17 residues long. Unmatched junction bases numbered 8, after V lost 4 bases and J lost 2 bases. Germline values: CDR1 SGHRS, CDR2 YFSETQ. As originally analysed: Reference gene primer amplification gave nucleated cell count estimates. Using immunoSEQ multiplex PCR, the repertoire was profiled, and TCRdb retains in-frame clones only, with some absent. V and J calls and clone size are copied from that table; D and trimming were computed from the DNA. Found here are nearly 25,000 clones, 90% to 95% of them singletons; the top ten hold roughly 32%. The clonotype comes from a man in his 70s with active COVID-19. The sequenced sample consisted of peripheral blood. This rearrangement joins TRBV5-1 to TRBJ2-2, with 10 positions matching TRBD2. The CDR3: CASSRILAGFNTGELFF. The CDR3 DNA reads TGCGCCAGCAGCAGAATACTAGCGGGATTTAACACCGGGGAGCTGTTTTTT.